The 24 T cell receptor beta chains in this list originate from one sample, sequenced in a study of identical twins listed by TCRdb under 2016. The library came from 5' RACE. The instrument was an Illumina HiSeq 2000. TCRdb reanalyzed the raw reads on its own, using fastp at Q25 for trimming and MiXCR for clone calling, and kept in-frame beta chains. Identical CDR3 protein sequences are pooled into one entry, listed with their most common genes and DNA. This sample comprises 460,000 or so distinct CDR3 sequences, 14% of them detected only once. Roughly 0.56% of the sample goes to the ten largest clones. This same sample was also part of a study on yellow fever vaccine responses in identical twins.

Sequenced: CD4+ T cells sorted from blood. The receptors here all came from a woman between 18 and 29 years old in good health.

This clonotype appeared a few times. The chain joins TRBV6-2 or TRBV6-3 to TRBJ2-1, with D possibly matching TRBD2 (7 bases). Trimming pared 6 bases from V and 6 bases from J, leaving 15 bases between. The CDR3 contains 14 residues. Germline CDR1 reads MNHEY; CDR2 reads SVGEGT. CDR3 in amino acids: CASRRGAPPNEQFF. Written as DNA, the CDR3 is TGTGCCAGCAGACGGGGGGCACCCCCCAATGAGCAGTTCTTC.

The chain recombines TRBV3-1 with TRBJ2-1, with 10 bases aligning to TRBD2. The CDR3 covers 16 residues. Germline assignment: CDR1 LGHDT and CDR2 YNNKEL (reference sequence). J was trimmed by 0 bases and V by 7 bases; bases with no gene match: 6. The CDR3 here is CASTSGGVSSYNEQFF. In DNA, the CDR3 is TGTGCCAGCACAAGCGGGGGGGTAAGCTCCTACAATGAGCAGTTCTTC.

This clonotype was observed a few times. J is TRBJ2-1 and V is TRBV29-1; TRBD2 matches at 7 bases. Germline V gene lookup returns CDR1 SQVTM and CDR2 ANQGSEA. The ends lost 5 bases at V and 9 bases at J; junction bases unmatched: 13. The CDR3 runs 14 residues. The CDR3 DNA reads as TGCAGCGTTTCGAGAGGAGCGGGGTTGAGTGAGCAGTTCTTC. It specifies CSVSRGAGLSEQFF.

The chain uses TRBV2 and TRBJ1-1; D gene unclear. This CDR3 region has 13 residues. V shed 4 bases and J shed 3 bases, with 9 bases lying between them. The germline V gene has CDR1 SNHLY and CDR2 FYNNEI. In nucleotides, the CDR3 is TGTGCCAGCAGTGGTACGGGATACACTGAAGCTTTCTTT. It specifies CASSGTGYTEAFF.

V usage is TRBV9 and J usage is TRBJ2-7, with D perhaps TRBD2 (6 bases). The CDR3 runs 13 residues. CDR1 and CDR2 from the germline V gene are SGDLS and YYNGEE. The ends were cut back, 3 bases at V and 3 bases at J, with 10 bases in the middle. CDR3 sequence (DNA): TGTGCCAGCAGCGCAGGGACTTACTACGAGCAGTACTTC. Protein sequence: CASSAGTYYEQYF. Using reference TRBV9 and TRBJ2-7 for the parts outside the CDR3, the full variable domain is DSGVTQTPKHLITATGQRVTLRCSPRSGDLSVYWYQQSLDQGLQFLIQYYNGEERAKGNILERFSAQQFPDLHSELNLSSLELGDSALYFCASSAGTYYEQYFGPGTRLTVT.

This clonotype came up many times. J is TRBJ1-1 and V is TRBV10-2, with 7 bases aligning to TRBD1. Germline V CDR1 and CDR2: WSHSY, SAAADI. The CDR3 is 18 residues long. The V segment lost 5 bases and the J segment 3 bases; nucleotides outside the gene matches: 18. Written as DNA, the CDR3 is TGCGCCAGCAGTACCGACAGGGTGCCGGTAGGTGTGGACACTGAAGCTTTCTTT. Its translation is CASSTDRVPVGVDTEAFF.

The chain is built from TRBV6-1 and TRBJ1-3; 8 bases map to TRBD1. V lost 5 bases, J lost 0 bases, and 9 bases stayed unmatched. The germline V gene encodes CDR1 MNHNS and CDR2 SASEGT. The CDR3 consists of 17 residues. CDR3 amino acids: CASSPGTGLFSGNTIYF. The CDR3 DNA follows: TGTGCCAGCAGTCCCGGGACAGGCCTCTTCTCTGGAAACACCATATATTTT.

This clonotype was seen a few times. J is TRBJ2-7 and V is TRBV20-1; either TRBD1 or TRBD2 may supply D (5 bases each). Deletions cut 4 bases from V and 5 bases from J, with 18 bases between. This CDR3 contains 14 residues. Germline V gene sequence: CDR1 DFQATT, CDR2 SNEGSKA (reference sequence). This CDR3 reads CSATGRVEGHEQYF. Here the CDR3 DNA reads TGCAGTGCTACGGGCAGGGTAGAGGGGCACGAGCAGTACTTC.

The V gene is TRBV12-3 or TRBV12-4, the J gene TRBJ1-5, with D hard to call. Trimming shortened V by 8 bases and J by 6 bases, and 14 bases separated the two germline ends. The CDR3 spans 13 residues. The CDR3 loop reads CASVFSDRQPQHF. CDR3 DNA: TGTGCCAGCGTCTTTAGCGATCGTCAGCCCCAGCATTTT.

This clonotype has a handful of counts. The CDR3 region is CASSFTQGDTQYF. The CDR3 coding sequence is TGTGCCAGCAGCTTCACTCAGGGAGATACGCAGTATTTT. The rearrangement links TRBV7-6 to TRBJ2-3; weak D call: TRBD1 (5 bases). V shed 3 bases and J shed 5 bases, with 9 bases lying between them. Germline CDR1 is SGHVS and CDR2 is FNYEAQ. The CDR3 has 13 amino acids. Based on the CDR3 plus reference TRBV7-6 and TRBJ2-3, the full variable domain is GAGVSQSPRYKVTKRGQDVALRCDPISGHVSLYWYRQALGQGPEFLTYFNYEAQQDKSGLPNDRFSAERPEGSISTLTIQRTEQRDSAMYRCASSFTQGDTQYFGPGTRLTVL.

The gene calls are TRBV12-5 and TRBJ2-3; D gene uncertain. V lost 2 bases and J lost 1, with 13 bases in between. This CDR3 spans 16 amino acids. CDR1 LGHNT and CDR2 FRNRAP come from the germline V gene. The CDR3 DNA reads TGTGCTAGTGGTTTGACACAGAGCTGGGGCACAGATACGCAGTATTTT. This translates into CASGLTQSWGTDTQYF.

This clonotype was counted at least ten times. The chain recombines TRBV10-3 with TRBJ2-1, with TRBD1 matching 9 bases. The CDR3 extends over 13 amino acids. CDR1 and CDR2 (germline): ENHRY, SYGVKD. The trim removed 5 bases at V and 10 bases at J, leaving 6 bases unmatched. The CDR3 nucleotides are TGTGCCATCAGTCCGGGACAGGGAGTCGAGCAGTTCTTC. Translated: CAISPGQGVEQFF.

V is TRBV2 and J is TRBJ2-5; 7 bases are shared with TRBD1. CDR3 length equals 14 residues. Germline values: CDR1 SNHLY, CDR2 FYNNEI. V trimming: 3 bases; J trimming: 5 bases; junction bases outside the gene matches: 6. CDR3 protein: CASSEAGGSETQYF. The CDR3 DNA reads as TGTGCCAGCAGTGAGGCAGGGGGTAGTGAGACCCAGTACTTC.

The chain combines TRBV25-1 with TRBJ2-7; D gene unclear. The CDR3 length is 15 residues. Germline V gives CDR1 MGHDK, CDR2 SYGVNS. Trimming cost V 2 bases and J 3 bases, with 14 bases left between them. The chain's CDR3 is CASSEASLPNYEQYF. CDR3 bases: TGTGCCAGCAGTGAAGCCAGCCTACCCAACTACGAGCAGTACTTC.

This chain joins TRBV28 and TRBJ2-5; D perhaps matches TRBD1 (6 bases). V dropped 5 bases and J dropped 4 bases, with 14 bases sitting between them. Germline CDR1 and CDR2: MDHEN and SYDVKM. CDR3 length: 14 residues. CDR3: CASSPFRGSETQYF. CDR3 sequence (DNA): TGTGCCAGCAGTCCTTTCAGGGGCTCAGAGACCCAGTACTTC.

V and J are TRBV7-9 and TRBJ2-7, with D tentatively TRBD1 or TRBD2 (5 bases each). The germline V gene encodes CDR1 SEHNR and CDR2 FQNEAQ (reference sequence). There are 12 residues in the CDR3. Trimming shortened V by 0 bases and J by 12 bases, and 12 bases separated the two germline ends. CDR3: CASSLARGVLYF. DNA for the CDR3: TGTGCCAGCAGCTTAGCGAGGGGCGTACTGTACTTC.

The rearrangement links TRBV7-9 to TRBJ2-3, with a weak D call TRBD2 (6 bases). The CDR3 length is 15 residues. Germline V gene lookup returns CDR1 SEHNR and CDR2 FQNEAQ (reference sequence). Trimming took off 3 bases at V and 6 bases at J, with 16 bases between the two ends. The CDR3, as DNA: TGTGCCAGCAGCTTTTGGGGAGGTCTTACGGATACGCAGTATTTT. Translating gives CASSFWGGLTDTQYF.

This chain links TRBV18 with TRBJ2-1; TRBD2 aligns across 11 bases. This CDR3 is 14 amino acids long. CDR1 is KGHSH and CDR2 is LQKENI in the germline V gene. Trimming cost V 3 bases and J 10 bases; bases outside gene matches: 5. The CDR3, as DNA: TGTGCCAGCTCACCCCTAGCGGGGGGAGGGGAGCAGTTCTTC. Protein: CASSPLAGGGEQFF.

The table lists this clonotype with a few counts. J is TRBJ2-5 and V is TRBV21-1; the DNA was not compared with TRBD2, the D call given in the table. TRBV21-1 is termed a pseudogene. The CDR3 runs to 17 residues. CDR3 in DNA: TGTGCCAGCAGCAAAGTTACAGCGGGAGGGCCCGGGGAGACCCAGTACTTC. It specifies CASSKVTAGGPGETQYF.

This clonotype was recorded a few times. The chain uses TRBV6-1 and TRBJ1-3; maybe TRBD1 (6 bases). The ends were cut back, 5 bases at V and 1 base at J, with 9 bases in the middle. The CDR3 sequence is 14 residues long. Looked up from germline, CDR1 is MNHNS and CDR2 is SASEGT. The CDR3 region is CASSRTGSGNTIYF. In DNA form, the CDR3 reads TGTGCCAGCAGTCGAACAGGGTCTGGAAACACCATATATTTT.

The chain employs TRBV12-3 or TRBV12-4 and TRBJ1-1; a possible D gene is TRBD1 (6 bases). The germline V and J ends were trimmed by 4 bases and 4 bases, with 16 bases remaining between them. This CDR3 region has 15 residues. The chain's CDR3 is CASSSGAKGVTEAFF. CDR3 coding DNA: TGTGCCAGCAGTTCGGGGGCAAAGGGGGTCACTGAAGCTTTCTTT.

The J gene is TRBJ2-3, the V gene TRBV11-3, with D possibly matching TRBD2 (7 bases). V dropped 3 bases and J dropped 7 bases, with 17 bases sitting between them. The CDR3 sequence is 15 residues long. CDR1 is SGHNT and CDR2 is YENEEA in the germline V gene. CDR3 in DNA: TGTGCCAGCAGCTTGGGGTTGGGGGGGCCAAATACGCAGTATTTT. Translated: CASSLGLGGPNTQYF.

The CDR3 region is CASSFQLAIAKNIQYF. For the CDR3, the DNA is TGTGCCAGCAGTTTCCAACTCGCAATAGCCAAAAACATTCAGTACTTC. This chain joins TRBV28 and TRBJ2-4; D remains ambiguous. V lost 3 bases and J lost 0, with 12 bases in between. Germline lookup yields CDR1 MDHEN and CDR2 SYDVKM. CDR3 length: 16 residues.

This clonotype was observed a handful of times. The chain carries TRBV28 and TRBJ2-3, with no clear D. The CDR3 contains 13 residues. V was cut by 9 bases and J by 2 bases, with 12 bases left in between. Germline CDR1 MDHEN, CDR2 SYDVKM. As DNA, the CDR3 is TGTGCCAGTCAGGCGGTACTCACAGATACGCAGTATTTT. It specifies CASQAVLTDTQYF. Variable domain in full (rest from reference TRBV28 and TRBJ2-3): DVKVTQSSRYLVKRTGEKVFLECVQDMDHENMFWYRQDPGLGLRLIYFSYDVKMKEKGDIPEGYSVSREKKERFSLILESASTNQTSMYLCASQAVLTDTQYFGPGTRLTVL.